The text below deals with one T cell receptor beta chain. Antigen unknown. The sample originates from a study of cytomegalovirus exposure and HLA in healthy donors. Study-level information: Approximately 85 million unique TCRs from HLA-typed donors were held in an early data release.

This PCR relied on a set of 60 Vbeta primers and 13 Jbeta primers. Sequenced by immunoSEQ multiplex PCR; TCRdb stores in-frame clones only, minus some. The sample yields under 200,000 clones, around 84% seen once. Whole-study results and caveats: Rare sequences made up most TCRs, while some public TCRs were found in many donors. The study designated 150 or so TCR beta chains cytomegalovirus-associated.

The CDR3 sequence is 14 residues long. V gave up 1 base and J gave up 6 bases, with 10 bases separating them. The V gene's germline CDR1 is SEHNR and CDR2 FQNEAQ (reference sequence). This TCR was sampled from a man younger than 35 in good health and CMV-seronegative. Sequencing used PBMCs. V usage is TRBV7-9 and J usage is TRBJ1-5; TRBD1 is a possible D gene (5 bases). As DNA, the CDR3 is TGTGCCAGCAGCTTAGACCAGGGCCGTCAGCCCCAGCATTTT. It codes for CASSLDQGRQPQHF.